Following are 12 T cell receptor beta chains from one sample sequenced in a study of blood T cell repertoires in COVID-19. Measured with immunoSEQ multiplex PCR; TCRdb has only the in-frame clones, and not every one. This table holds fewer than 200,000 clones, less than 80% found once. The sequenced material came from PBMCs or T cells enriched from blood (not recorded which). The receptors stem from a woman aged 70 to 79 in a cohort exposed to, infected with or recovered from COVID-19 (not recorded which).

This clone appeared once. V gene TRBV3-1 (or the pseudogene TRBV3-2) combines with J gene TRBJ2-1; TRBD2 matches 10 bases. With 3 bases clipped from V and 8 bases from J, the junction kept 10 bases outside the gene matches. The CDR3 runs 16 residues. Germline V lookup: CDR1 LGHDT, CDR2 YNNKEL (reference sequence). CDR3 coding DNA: TGTGCCAGCAGCCAGGTAGCGGGAGGTTTGGTGGATGAGCAGTTCTTC. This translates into CASSQVAGGLVDEQFF.

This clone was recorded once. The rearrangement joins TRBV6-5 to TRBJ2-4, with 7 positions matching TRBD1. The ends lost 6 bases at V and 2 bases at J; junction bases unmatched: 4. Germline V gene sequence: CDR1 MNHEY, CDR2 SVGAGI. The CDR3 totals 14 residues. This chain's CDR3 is CASSSGGPKNIQYF. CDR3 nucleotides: TGTGCCAGCAGCTCAGGGGGACCCAAAAACATTCAGTACTTC.

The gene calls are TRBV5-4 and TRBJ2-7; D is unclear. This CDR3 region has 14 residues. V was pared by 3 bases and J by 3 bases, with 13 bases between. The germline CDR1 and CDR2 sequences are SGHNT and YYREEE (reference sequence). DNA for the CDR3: TGTGCCAGCAGCTCCCCCGACTTCGACTACGAGCAGTACTTC. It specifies CASSSPDFDYEQYF.

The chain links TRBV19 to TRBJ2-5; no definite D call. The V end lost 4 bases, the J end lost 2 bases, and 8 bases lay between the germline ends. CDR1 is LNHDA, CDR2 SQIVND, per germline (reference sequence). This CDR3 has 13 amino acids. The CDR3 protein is CASSKVRQETQYF. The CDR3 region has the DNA TGTGCCAGTAGTAAAGTCAGACAAGAGACCCAGTACTTC.

The DNA of the CDR3 is TGTGCCAGTGCGACACAGGGCCTCTCTGGAAACACCATATATTTT. Translation gives CASATQGLSGNTIYF. V is TRBV19 and J is TRBJ1-3; D is possibly TRBD1 (6 bases). Germline-derived CDR1 and CDR2 are LNHDA and SQIVND (reference sequence). CDR3 length equals 15 residues. Trimming stripped 8 bases from V and 0 bases from J, with 14 bases between.

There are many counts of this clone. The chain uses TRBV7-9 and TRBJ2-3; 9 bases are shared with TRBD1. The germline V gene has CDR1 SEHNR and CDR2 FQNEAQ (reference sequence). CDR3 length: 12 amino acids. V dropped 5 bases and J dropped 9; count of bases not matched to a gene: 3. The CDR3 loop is CASSPGTGTQYF. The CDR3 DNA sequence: TGTGCCAGCAGCCCCGGGACAGGGACGCAGTATTTT.

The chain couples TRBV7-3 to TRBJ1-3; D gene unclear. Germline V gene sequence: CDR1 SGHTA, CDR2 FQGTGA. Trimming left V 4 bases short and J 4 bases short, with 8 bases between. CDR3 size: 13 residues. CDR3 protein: CASSSSVGNTIYF. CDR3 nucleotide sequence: TGTGCCAGCAGCTCCTCGGTAGGAAACACCATATATTTT. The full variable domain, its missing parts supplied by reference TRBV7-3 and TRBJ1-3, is GAGVSQTPSNKVTEKGKYVELRCDPISGHTALYWYRQSLGQGPEFLIYFQGTGAADDSGLPNDRFFAVRPEGSVSTLKIQRTERGDSAVYLCASSSSVGNTIYFGEGSWLTVV.

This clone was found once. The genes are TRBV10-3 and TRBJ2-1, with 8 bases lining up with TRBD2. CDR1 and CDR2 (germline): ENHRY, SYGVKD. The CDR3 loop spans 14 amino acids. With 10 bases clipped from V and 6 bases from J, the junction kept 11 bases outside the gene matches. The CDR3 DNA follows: TGTGCCACCCAACGGGAGGGAGATACCAATGAGCAGTTCTTC. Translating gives CATQREGDTNEQFF.

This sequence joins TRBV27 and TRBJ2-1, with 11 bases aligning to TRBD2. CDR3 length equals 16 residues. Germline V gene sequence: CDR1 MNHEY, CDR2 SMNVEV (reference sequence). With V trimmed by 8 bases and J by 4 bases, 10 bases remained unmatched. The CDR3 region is CASHSAPSGRYNEQFF. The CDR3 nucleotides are TGTGCCAGCCATTCGGCCCCTAGCGGGAGGTACAATGAGCAGTTCTTC.

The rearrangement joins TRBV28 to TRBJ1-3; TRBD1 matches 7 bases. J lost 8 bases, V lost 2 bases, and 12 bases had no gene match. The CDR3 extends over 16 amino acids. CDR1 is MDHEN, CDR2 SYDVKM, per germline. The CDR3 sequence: CASSLIRAQGRDTIYF. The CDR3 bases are TGTGCCAGCAGTTTAATTCGCGCACAGGGGCGGGACACCATATATTTT. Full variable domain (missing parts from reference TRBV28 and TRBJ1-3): DVKVTQSSRYLVKRTGEKVFLECVQDMDHENMFWYRQDPGLGLRLIYFSYDVKMKEKGDIPEGYSVSREKKERFSLILESASTNQTSMYLCASSLIRAQGRDTIYFGEGSWLTVV.

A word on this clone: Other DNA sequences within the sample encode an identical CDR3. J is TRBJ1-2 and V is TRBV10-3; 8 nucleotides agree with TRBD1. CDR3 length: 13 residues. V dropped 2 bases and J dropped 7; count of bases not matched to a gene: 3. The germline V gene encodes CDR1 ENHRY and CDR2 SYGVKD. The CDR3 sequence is CAISEGQGGGYTF. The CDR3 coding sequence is TGTGCCATCAGTGAGGGACAGGGTGGTGGCTACACCTTC.

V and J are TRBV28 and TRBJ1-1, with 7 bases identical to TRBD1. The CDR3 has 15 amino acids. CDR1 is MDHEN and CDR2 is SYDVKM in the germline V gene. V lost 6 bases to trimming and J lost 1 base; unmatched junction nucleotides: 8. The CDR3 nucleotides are TGTGCCAGCAGCACCCCAGGGGGTGCGAACACTGAAGCTTTCTTT. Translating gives CASSTPGGANTEAFF.